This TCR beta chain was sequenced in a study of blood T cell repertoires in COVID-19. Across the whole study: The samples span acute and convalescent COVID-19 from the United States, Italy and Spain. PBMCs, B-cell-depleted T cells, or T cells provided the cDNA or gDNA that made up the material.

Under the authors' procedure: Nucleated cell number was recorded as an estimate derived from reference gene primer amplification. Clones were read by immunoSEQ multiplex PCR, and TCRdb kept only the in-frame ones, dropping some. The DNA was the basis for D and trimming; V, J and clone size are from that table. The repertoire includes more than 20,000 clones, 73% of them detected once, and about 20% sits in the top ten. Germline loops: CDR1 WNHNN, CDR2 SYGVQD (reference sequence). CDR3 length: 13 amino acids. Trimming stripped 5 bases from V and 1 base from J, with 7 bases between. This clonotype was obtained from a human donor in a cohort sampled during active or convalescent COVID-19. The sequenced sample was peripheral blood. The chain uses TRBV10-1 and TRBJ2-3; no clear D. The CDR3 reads CASSSLGTDTQYF. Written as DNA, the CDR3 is TGCGCCAGCAGTTCACTGGGCACAGATACGCAGTATTTT.